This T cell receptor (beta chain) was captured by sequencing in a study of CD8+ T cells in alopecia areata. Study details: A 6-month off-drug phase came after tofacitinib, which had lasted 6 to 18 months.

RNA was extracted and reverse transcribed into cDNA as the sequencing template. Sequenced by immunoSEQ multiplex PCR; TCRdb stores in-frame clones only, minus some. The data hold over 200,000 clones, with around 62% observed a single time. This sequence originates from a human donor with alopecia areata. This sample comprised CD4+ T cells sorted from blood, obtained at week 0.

The CDR3 nucleotides are TGTGCCTGGAGTCTGAGACGAGAGCAGTTCTTC. This sequence encodes CAWSLRREQFF. The chain uses TRBV30 and TRBJ2-1, with D unresolved. Trimming removed 2 bases from V and 10 bases from J, with 9 bases in between. The CDR3 length is 11 residues. The germline V gene has CDR1 GTSNPN and CDR2 SVGIG (reference sequence).